These 26 T cell receptor beta chains share one sample of origin, sequenced in a study of T cells after yellow fever vaccination. TCRdb passed the 5' RACE reads through MiXCR, listing each CDR3 protein once. The data show about 550,000 distinct CDR3 sequences, approximately 21% seen once. The starting material was PBMCs, obtained 15 days after the yellow fever booster vaccination. These receptors all come from a man aged 25 to 40 who received the YFV17D yellow fever vaccine.

Only a few counts were recorded for this clonotype. The V gene is TRBV6-6, the J gene TRBJ1-5; no clear D gene. Germline V gene sequence: CDR1 MNHNY, CDR2 SVGAGI (reference sequence). The CDR3 sequence is 12 residues long. V lost 8 bases to trimming and J lost 4 bases, with 9 bases between them. CDR3 coding DNA: TGTGCCAGCGAACAGCCGAATCAGCCCCAGCATTTT. Residues: CASEQPNQPQHF.

The V and J genes are TRBV11-2 and TRBJ2-7, with 10 bases matching TRBD1. Germline V gene sequence: CDR1 SGHAT, CDR2 FQNNGV. The CDR3 length is 16 residues. Trimming cost V 5 bases and J 3 bases; bases outside gene matches: 10. The CDR3 region is CASSVLGTGARYEQYF. CDR3 sequence (DNA): TGTGCCAGCAGCGTACTCGGGACAGGGGCTCGCTACGAGCAGTACTTC. The variable domain in full, with the rest retrieved from reference TRBV11-2 and TRBJ2-7, is EAGVAQSPRYKIIEKRQSVAFWCNPISGHATLYWYQQILGQGPKLLIQFQNNGVVDDSQLPKDRFSAERLKGVDSTLKIQPAKLEDSAVYLCASSVLGTGARYEQYFGPGTRLTVT.

This clonotype was seen only a few times. This sequence joins TRBV12-3 or TRBV12-4 and TRBJ2-7; D could derive from TRBD1 or TRBD2 (6 bases each). V was clipped by 3 bases and J by 6 bases, with 12 bases between them. There are 13 residues in the CDR3. CDR3 region: CASSFGGGGEQYF. CDR3 bases: TGTGCCAGCAGTTTCGGCGGAGGGGGCGAGCAGTACTTC.

This clonotype has only a few counts. Relative to the germline gene, one junction end is altered; a read error may explain this. This sequence joins TRBV20-1 and TRBJ2-5; D remains unclear. Per the germline V gene, CDR1 is DFQATT and CDR2 is SNEGSKA (reference sequence). The CDR3 has 12 amino acids. CDR3 loop: CSAGRQPETQYF. The CDR3 DNA sequence: TGCAGTGCTGGGCGCCAGCCAGAGACCCAGTATTTC.

This chain connects TRBV19 to TRBJ2-3, with unresolved D. The ends were cut back, 1 base at V and 1 base at J, with 12 bases in the middle. CDR3 length: 16 residues. Germline V gene sequence: CDR1 LNHDA, CDR2 SQIVND (reference sequence). CDR3 sequence (DNA): TGTGCCAGTAGTATAGGCTACGGCCAGGGCACAGATACGCAGTATTTT. This translates into CASSIGYGQGTDTQYF. The entire variable domain, with the rest obtained from reference TRBV19 and TRBJ2-3, is as follows: DGGITQSPKYLFRKEGQNVTLSCEQNLNHDAMYWYRQDPGQGLRLIYYSQIVNDFQKGDIAEGYSVSREKKESFPLTVTSAQKNPTAFYLCASSIGYGQGTDTQYFGPGTRLTVL.

This clonotype was counted between two and nine times. This rearrangement joins TRBV4-3 to TRBJ1-2, with D maybe TRBD1 (6 bases). Germline assignment: CDR1 LGHNA and CDR2 YSLEER. CDR3 size: 14 residues. The V end was cut by 4 bases, the J end by 3 bases, with 12 bases between. The DNA of the CDR3 is TGCGCCAGCAGCCGAGCACAGGGTGACTATGGCTACACCTTC. Translated: CASSRAQGDYGYTF.

The rearrangement uses TRBV5-1 and TRBJ2-1; TRBD2 matches at 7 bases. CDR3 size: 15 residues. In germline, CDR1 is SGHRS, CDR2 YFSETQ. V lost 4 bases and J lost 6; bases outside the gene matches: 10. The CDR3 DNA sequence: TGCGCCAGCAGCCCACTAGCGCCGATCTCCAATGAGCAGTTCTTC. Its translation: CASSPLAPISNEQFF.

V usage is TRBV7-2 and J usage is TRBJ2-1, with D possibly being TRBD2 (6 bases). The germline gives CDR1 SGHTA, CDR2 FQGNSA. The CDR3 has 15 amino acids. V lost 5 bases and J lost 8, with 19 bases in between. The CDR3 here is CASSAPGRLEDEQFF. CDR3 nucleotides: TGTGCCAGCAGCGCCCCGGGGAGGCTGGAAGATGAGCAGTTCTTC.

The chain joins TRBV11-1 to TRBJ2-1; D is unclear. The CDR3 contains 15 residues. Germline loops: CDR1 SGHAT, CDR2 FQDESV (reference sequence). Trimming stripped 1 base from V and 6 bases from J, with 13 bases between. The CDR3: CASSLVSGSVNEQFF. The CDR3 bases are TGTGCCAGCAGCTTAGTTTCCGGGTCTGTCAATGAGCAGTTCTTC.

This clonotype was counted between two and nine times. The V call is TRBV6-2 or TRBV6-3, the J call TRBJ1-2; D call uncertain. Looked up from germline, CDR1 is MNHEY and CDR2 is SVGEGT. The length of the CDR3 is 16 residues. V was clipped by 0 bases and J by 0 bases, with 11 bases between them. This chain's CDR3 is CASSYSIWEANYGYTF. For the CDR3, the DNA is TGTGCCAGCAGTTACTCGATTTGGGAAGCTAACTATGGCTACACCTTC.

This clonotype has a single count. The chain links TRBV7-9 to TRBJ2-7, with D possibly TRBD2 on 6 matching bases. V was trimmed by 6 bases and J by 3 bases, leaving 18 bases between them. From germline, CDR1 is SEHNR and CDR2 FQNEAQ (reference sequence). This CDR3 is built from 15 residues. The CDR3, as DNA: TGTGCCAGCAGTGTGATGGGGGGACCTTACTACGAGCAGTACTTC. Amino acid sequence: CASSVMGGPYYEQYF. Combining the CDR3 with reference TRBV7-9 and TRBJ2-7 gives the whole variable domain DTGVSQNPRHKITKRGQNVTFRCDPISEHNRLYWYRQTLGQGPEFLTYFQNEAQLEKSRLLSDRFSAERPKGSFSTLEIQRTEQGDSAMYLCASSVMGGPYYEQYFGPGTRLTVT.

The rearrangement joins TRBV10-2 to TRBJ2-1; 8 bases are shared with TRBD2. The J segment lost 5 bases and the V segment lost 7 bases, leaving 4 bases of the junction unmatched. There are 13 residues in the CDR3. Germline CDR1 and CDR2: WSHSY and SAAADI. The chain's CDR3 is CASTSGQNNEQFF. CDR3 sequence (DNA): TGCGCCAGCACTAGCGGGCAGAACAATGAGCAGTTCTTC.

This clonotype was observed a handful of times. The gene calls are TRBV4-1 and TRBJ2-1, with TRBD2 matching 12 bases. Germline trimming cut 0 bases from V and 8 bases from J; bases unmatched to any gene: 8. The germline CDR1 and CDR2 sequences are MGHRA and YSYEKL. CDR3 length: 17 residues. The CDR3 loop is CASSQDLAGGVVDEQFF. CDR3 bases: TGCGCCAGCAGCCAAGATCTAGCGGGAGGGGTGGTTGATGAGCAGTTCTTC.

This clonotype was detected a few times. The V call is TRBV5-6, the J call TRBJ2-3; no clear D gene. Germline loops: CDR1 SGHDT, CDR2 YYEEEE. This CDR3 has 13 amino acids. The V end lost 0 bases, the J end lost 8 bases, and 10 bases lay between the germline ends. The CDR3 loop reads CASSLGAWATQYF. The CDR3 coding sequence is TGTGCCAGCAGCTTGGGGGCCTGGGCTACGCAGTATTTT.

This clonotype was detected a few times. The chain employs TRBV29-1 and TRBJ1-5; 7 bases match TRBD1. There are 14 residues in the CDR3. The V and J ends lost 6 bases and 1 base, in that order; junction bases with no gene match: 6. The germline V gene has CDR1 SQVTM and CDR2 ANQGSEA. CDR3 region: CSVLTGTSNQPQHF. The CDR3 DNA sequence: TGCAGCGTCCTGACAGGGACGAGCAATCAGCCCCAGCATTTT.

This chain links TRBV6-2 or TRBV6-3 with TRBJ2-3, with TRBD1 matching 7 bases. V trimming: 8 bases; J trimming: 7 bases; junction bases outside the gene matches: 18. The V gene's germline CDR1 is MNHEY and CDR2 SVGEGT. This CDR3 is 16 amino acids long. CDR3 amino acids: CASGNRGGPQSHTQYF. The DNA for the CDR3 is TGTGCCAGCGGAAACAGGGGTGGCCCCCAGAGCCATACGCAGTATTTT.

This clonotype was seen more than once but under ten times. The chain joins TRBV20-1 to TRBJ2-1, with 12 bases matching TRBD2. Germline lookup yields CDR1 DFQATT and CDR2 SNEGSKA (reference sequence). The CDR3 is made up of 15 amino acids. V was pared by 5 bases and J by 9 bases, with 11 bases of the junction left unmatched. CDR3 loop: CSAPPLAGGLVEQFF. In DNA, the CDR3 is TGCAGTGCTCCCCCCCTAGCGGGAGGGTTGGTTGAGCAGTTCTTC.

This clonotype was observed at least ten times. This rearrangement joins TRBV12-3 or TRBV12-4 to TRBJ2-7; D call uncertain. The CDR3 covers 12 residues. Trimming left V 6 bases short and J 2 bases short, with 8 bases between. The CDR3 sequence is CASRRVPYEQYF. Written as DNA, the CDR3 is TGTGCCAGCAGACGCGTTCCCTACGAGCAGTACTTC.

There are a few counts of this clonotype. This chain links TRBV28 with TRBJ2-1; tentatively, D is TRBD1 or TRBD2 (5 bases each). The CDR3 covers 14 residues. Germline CDR1 MDHEN, CDR2 SYDVKM. Trimming pared 6 bases from V and 2 bases from J, leaving 11 bases between. The CDR3 DNA reads TGTGCCAGCAGCCGGGACCTAACCTACAATGAGCAGTTCTTC. Protein product: CASSRDLTYNEQFF.

The rearrangement links TRBV20-1 to TRBJ2-3; TRBD2 matches at 11 bases. The CDR3 has 14 residues. Germline V gene data show CDR1 as DFQATT and CDR2 as SNEGSKA (reference sequence). The J segment lost 6 bases and the V segment lost 3 bases, leaving 5 bases of the junction unmatched. CDR3 region: CSARGTSGSDTQYF. For the CDR3, the DNA is TGCAGTGCTAGGGGGACTAGCGGAAGCGATACGCAGTATTTT.

This sequence joins TRBV7-9 and TRBJ2-3; D is unresolved. This CDR3 is 15 amino acids long. CDR1 is SEHNR, CDR2 FQNEAQ, per germline (reference sequence). The ends were cut back, 4 bases at V and 2 bases at J, with 13 bases in the middle. DNA of the CDR3: TGTGCCAGCAGCTCAGACATCCTTAACACAGATACGCAGTATTTT. Amino acids: CASSSDILNTDTQYF.

This clonotype was counted between two and nine times. The gene calls are TRBV5-1 and TRBJ2-7; 7 nucleotides align to TRBD1. V trimming: 0 bases; J trimming: 3 bases; junction bases outside the gene matches: 6. CDR1 and CDR2 (germline): SGHRS, YFSETQ. The CDR3 runs to 15 residues. The CDR3 DNA sequence: TGCGCCAGCAGCTTGGAAAAGGGACAGAGCTACGAGCAGTACTTC. It translates to CASSLEKGQSYEQYF.

This chain uses TRBV10-2 with TRBJ2-7; D call uncertain. Germline-derived CDR1 and CDR2 are WSHSY and SAAADI. CDR3 size: 12 residues. The V end was cut by 5 bases, the J end by 2 bases, with 7 bases between. As DNA, the CDR3 is TGCGCCAGCAGTATGGTCGCCTACGAGCAGTACTTC. Translation: CASSMVAYEQYF.

The rearrangement links TRBV11-2 to TRBJ2-7; 15 bases align to TRBD2. CDR3 size: 18 residues. V dropped 2 bases and J dropped 0; count of bases not matched to a gene: 5. Per germline, CDR1 SGHAT and CDR2 FQNNGV. The CDR3 loop reads CASSLRGTSGRSSYEQYF. The CDR3 DNA reads as TGTGCCAGCAGCTTACGAGGGACTAGCGGGAGGAGCTCCTACGAGCAGTACTTC.

This sequence joins TRBV6-5 and TRBJ1-2; no definite D call. This CDR3 has 15 amino acids. Trimming stripped 2 bases from V and 7 bases from J, with 17 bases between. Germline loops: CDR1 MNHEY, CDR2 SVGAGI. CDR3 nucleotides: TGTGCCAGCAGTTACACCTCCCGGGATCCTGGTGGCTACACCTTC. Residues: CASSYTSRDPGGYTF.

This chain links TRBV29-1 with TRBJ2-7; possibly TRBD2 for D (5 bases). Trimming took off 2 bases at V and 0 bases at J, with 5 bases between the two ends. The CDR3 has 12 residues. Germline lookup yields CDR1 SQVTM and CDR2 ANQGSEA. CDR3 residues: CSVETSSYEQYF. The CDR3 DNA reads TGCAGCGTTGAAACTAGCTCCTACGAGCAGTACTTC.